The text below deals with one T cell receptor beta chain. Germline assignment: CDR1 LNHNV and CDR2 YYDKDF (reference sequence). Trimming stripped 0 bases from V and 8 bases from J, with 8 bases between. The CDR3 extends over 13 amino acids. The data originate from a study of blood T cell repertoires in COVID-19. Study as a whole: Italy, Spain and the United States were the sources of the convalescent and acute COVID-19 samples. PBMCs, B-cell-depleted T cells, or T cells were the source of the cDNA or gDNA that made up the material.

Per the original methods: Estimation of nucleated cell counts was performed using reference gene primer amplification. The assay was immunoSEQ multiplex PCR, and TCRdb's table has in-frame clones only and misses some. D and trimming come from the DNA, and the V and J calls and clone size come from that table. Among about 140,000 clones listed, roughly 90% were seen once. J is TRBJ2-1 and V is TRBV15; D ambiguous. Material for sequencing was peripheral blood. The TCR comes from a man aged 50 to 60 with active or convalescent COVID-19. The DNA of the CDR3 is TGTGCCACCAGCAGAGATCTGGGCTATGAGCAGTTCTTC. Protein sequence: CATSRDLGYEQFF.